The clone carrying this T cell receptor beta chain was recorded a few times. The data were obtained in a study of T cell repertoires in cytomegalovirus infection. The CDR3 has 14 residues. J was trimmed by 6 bases and V by 5 bases; bases with no gene match: 8. TCRdb recomputed calls from the reads with MiXCR, one row per CDR3 protein. The sample consists of 200,000 to 300,000 distinct CDR3 sequences, roughly an eighth of them appearing once. Sequencing was carried out using PBMCs. This receptor was taken from a human donor in good health (CMV status not recorded). Some clones in this sample may be carry-over from other donors' samples. V usage is TRBV12-3 or TRBV12-4 and J usage is TRBJ1-1; 8 bases line up with TRBD1. The CDR3 bases are TGTGCCAGCAGTGCCAGACAGGGGAAGGCTGAAGCTTTCTTT. It specifies CASSARQGKAEAFF.